This TCR beta chain emerged from a study of glioma-infiltrating T cells after dendritic cell vaccination. The germline CDR1 and CDR2 sequences are LNHDA and SQIVND (reference sequence). Trimming shortened V by 5 bases and J by 5 bases, and 12 bases separated the two germline ends. CDR3 length equals 13 residues. Some clones are missing from TCRdb's copy, which holds only in-frame ones; the method was immunoSEQ multiplex PCR. The sample carries fewer than 110,000 clones, more than 80% recorded once. V and J are TRBV19 and TRBJ1-1; D gene unclear. This sample comprised blood, obtained before dendritic cell vaccination. The clonotype was recovered from a human donor with glioblastoma. CDR3 DNA sequence: TGTGCCAGTAGTGGGGAGATGAGGACTGAAGCTTTCTTT. This encodes CASSGEMRTEAFF.